This T cell receptor beta chain derives from a study of response to subunit inactivated influenza vaccine. CDR3 length: 13 amino acids. With V trimmed by 2 bases and J by 9 bases, 4 bases remained unmatched. The germline gives CDR1 SQVTM, CDR2 ANQGSEA. This clonotype was seen repeatedly, ten times or more. As yet, its antigen is unknown. In TCRdb, the RT-PCR reads were re-called with MiXCR into one record per CDR3 protein. The repertoire holds under 950,000 distinct CDR3 sequences, approximately 21% seen once, with 10% in the top ten. The study, taken as a whole, reports: Every seasonal influenza vaccination brings in few new T cells, the authors suggested.

The sample here was PBMCs from blood, taken 5 days after vaccination. The clonotype originates from a man aged 50 to 59 who received an inactivated influenza vaccine. V is TRBV29-1 and J is TRBJ2-1; 10 bases match TRBD2. CDR3 DNA sequence: TGCAGCGTTGAACTAGCGGGAGTGATTGAGCAGTTCTTC. Its protein is CSVELAGVIEQFF.